This TCR beta chain stems from a study of cytomegalovirus exposure and HLA in healthy donors (dated by TCRdb to the late 2010s). For the wider study: An earlier analysis of approximately 590 of the donors reported 250 to 300 Gb of sequence data and 117 million unique TCR beta sequences from 150 million to 200 million T cells. The genetic ancestry cluster associated with self-reported Caucasian donors included around four fifths of the 300 to 450 genotyped donors. Both class I and class II loci were covered by HLA typing, at four-digit resolution. Every repertoire in the discovery cohort had been generated on one and the same sequencing platform. About 280 gigabases of sequencing data and roughly 81 million unique TCR sequences made up an early release that covered approximately 700 HLA-typed donors. The study aimed to test whether cataloging public T cell receptors could reveal signatures of past pathogen exposure. An earlier analysis of fewer than 700 of the donors applied high-throughput TCR beta sequencing to assess whether each TCR beta V gene segment acted as functional or pseudogenic. Typing coverage varied by locus: roughly 629-630 donors for A, B, C, DRB1 and DQB1; roughly 510 for DQA1; more than 600 for DPA1; about 450 for DPB1. A later genetic analysis used genome-wide SNP genotypes for about 55% of the 666 donors, treating that subset as a discovery cohort. Rather than using new phenotypic data, the later analysis identified candidate immune exposures from TCR beta sequences and from how often those sequences occurred across donors. To predict cytomegalovirus infection status, the study brought together high-throughput TCR immunosequencing, statistical association of individual TCRs with disease status, and machine learning. Roughly five DR-DQ haplotypes were treated as single units for association and clustering because of strong linkage in the cohort. Using immunosequencing, the study profiled T cell repertoires from 550 to 750 subjects and related those repertoires to cytomegalovirus serostatus. Along with the 666-subject first cohort, a separate validation cohort of about 110 different subjects was used. Donor age, sex, ethnicity and CMV serostatus were collected together with the repertoire data. A later analysis re-examined previously published TCR beta repertoires from just over 650 donors and added high-resolution HLA genotyping to investigate patterns of TCR occurrence. Among 398 genotyped donors of the cohort, an average of roughly 230,000 unique TCR beta nucleotide sequences was sequenced per donor, of which about 18% were non-productive. Beyond this particular receptor, the publication reports: Strong co-occurrence of HLA alleles, especially DR and DQ, made assigning TCR associations to individual alleles difficult. Fewer than 20 rarely observed V segments, including chromosome 9 orphons, were excluded from the earlier analysis of about 610 of the donors because counts were too low. Some IMGT-functional V segments, including TRBV6-2 and TRBV6-3, could not be told apart with the 87-base-pair reads, so those segments were excluded. CMV serostatus was the only immune exposure information available for the cohort. The study listed 150 to 200 TCR beta chains as associated with cytomegalovirus. A few of the identified cytomegalovirus-associated TCR beta chains were confirmed in vitro to be specific for cytomegalovirus antigens. In both the original and validation cohorts, the classifier was reported to diagnose cytomegalovirus status with high specificity and sensitivity. In a later analysis, the rate of TCR association differed among HLA loci, with DRB1 alleles having the most associated TCRs and HLA-C alleles having the fewest. In a later analysis, HLA-associated TCR beta chains showed more clonal expansion and lower generation probabilities than non-associated chains that were equally common. A later analysis reported that several top co-occurrence clusters appeared linked to parvovirus B19, influenza, CMV and Epstein-Barr virus. Correlated functional status among segregating V segments might be attributable to linkage disequilibrium, but an unknown experimental factor could not be ruled out. The authors suggested that the approach could potentially be generalized to other disease states and immunological phenotypes. In a later analysis, most CMV-associated TCR beta chains were found to appear HLA-restricted, with HLA associations seemingly driven largely by CMV exposure. An association between a missense DCLRE1C variant and V-gene and J-gene trimming of TCR beta chains was found in a later genetic analysis and replicated in an independent cohort. This cohort had only TCR beta chains sequenced, and the lack of alpha or paired-chain data limited which features could be detected. Most TCR sequences were seen in very few donors, while some public TCRs were found in many individuals. The sequencing pipeline was judged likely to have produced a cluster of highly shared sequence variants as a technical artifact. An earlier analysis of some 560 of the donors showed that most TCR beta V segments appeared in productive rearrangements either about 90% or about 30% of the time, which broadly matched IMGT annotations. In a later genetic analysis, fewer N-insertions in productive TCRs were reported among donors in an Asian-associated ancestry cluster than the approximately 710-donor mean. Specific HLA alleles were associated with 16,951 TCR beta sequences at a false discovery rate of 0.05 in a later analysis. Presence/absence analyses assumed roughly uniform sequencing depth across donors, an assumption that may not hold. Because some donors lacked HLA typing at each locus, the association tests relied only on the typed subset. A further reported finding was that TCR beta sequences accurately predicted the HLA-A and HLA-B alleles for most subjects in the first cohort.

Including cysteine and phenylalanine, the CDR3 has 15 amino acids. Only CDR3 DNA remains: 45 bases, in frame from the first base. CDR1 and CDR2, per the germline V gene (reference sequence), are SGHNT and YYREEE. Unmatched junction bases come to 4, with V trimmed by 1 base and J by 1 base. Libraries were made using the immunoSEQ multiplex PCR assay. The multiplex PCR relied on a mix of 60 forward primers for TCR Vbeta segments and 13 reverse primers for TCR Jbeta segments. A multiplex PCR assay on genomic DNA amplified the CDR3 region of rearranged TCR beta genes. The amplified TCR beta libraries were sequenced on the Illumina HiSeq System as 87-base-pair reads. From the authors' description of their analysis: Across the 670 or so repertoires, a later analysis counted tens of millions of unique TCR beta chains, about 10 million of which were shared by at least two donors. To remove PCR and sequencing errors, raw reads were error-corrected and collapsed into unique sequences using a nearest-neighbor algorithm that merged closely related sequences. V, D and J gene segments were assigned by aligning CDR3 sequences to IMGT reference sequences. For a sequence to be retained, at least a six-nucleotide match to both a V gene segment and a J gene segment was required. A rearrangement counted as productive if the CDR3 had no stop codons and remained in frame with V and J, and every other rearrangement counted as non-productive. Following IMGT convention, CDR3 was defined as the stretch from the second conserved V-encoded cysteine to the conserved J-encoded phenylalanine. In an earlier analysis of approximately 590 of the donors, sequences lacking an unambiguous match to a single V gene segment were excluded. In an earlier analysis of a few hundred of the donors, a V segment was called functional when productive rearrangements were above 56.7%, and segregating when the standard deviation between donors exceeded 5%. A statistical classification framework was built to diagnose cytomegalovirus status from the catalog of TCR beta chain sequences. In a later analysis, V and J genes were assigned by comparing TCR nucleotide sequences against IMGT/GENE-DB human TR gene sequences. The TCRdist pipeline was used in a later analysis to assign CDR3 sequences and most-parsimonious VDJ recombination scenarios. A later analysis defined each TCR beta chain by its CDR3 amino acid sequence plus V-gene family, and excluded reads lacking a unique V-gene family. In a later analysis, approximately 590 highly shared, low-generation-probability nucleotide sequences were removed to address suspected cross-contamination and a sequencing artifact. A later analysis calculated a clonal expansion index for each public chain from normalized within-repertoire ranks of inferred template counts. Generation probabilities in a later analysis came from a VDJ recombination model fitted to out-of-frame rearrangements, and those results were checked against IGoR. In a later analysis, hypergeometric tests were used to score TCR-TCR, TCR-HLA and TCR-CMV co-occurrence, with a repertoire-size bias correction applied to TCR pairs. In a later analysis, false discovery rates were estimated by permuting HLA or CMV assignments 20 times. In a later analysis, co-occurring TCRs were grouped with DBSCAN, and TCRdist sequence similarity was added when clustering was performed within HLA-allele-positive subsets. For co-occurrence clustering, repertoires with fewer than 30,000 or more than 120,000 public chains were excluded, along with four or five repertoires with anomalous nucleotide sharing. TCRdb's version of the immuneACCESS table is confined to in-frame rearrangements and falls short of the full clone set. An unresolved V gene accounts for under half of the shortfall where checked; the remainder is of unknown origin. From that table come the V and J calls and clone size; the DNA was used to work out D and trimming. Recorded for this sample are 100,000 or so clones; approximately 68% of them occurred a single time. More than 4.5% of the sample lies in the top ten.

Remarks on this clone: The antigen this receptor binds is unknown. No quality values exist for individual bases; no much larger clone is one base distant.

In total, 600 or so healthy bone marrow donors made up the cohort. All cohort members were sampled while nominally healthy, although unrecorded immune exposures were likely present. The donor tested CMV seropositive and was one of the 289 seropositive cohort members. A peripheral blood sample was provided by each donor, and peripheral blood mononuclear cells were used for TCR beta sequencing. Genomic DNA was extracted from the blood cell samples with the Qiagen DNeasy Blood Extraction Kit. The V and J segments used are TRBV5-4 and TRBJ2-5; TRBD2 aligns with 7 central bases. Input material: PBMCs. This TCR came from a young woman in good health and CMV-seropositive. CDR3 protein: CASSLQREIQETQYF. Read as DNA, the sequence is TGTGCCAGCAGCTTGCAGCGGGAAATCCAAGAGACCCAGTACTTC.